This paragraph reports one TCR beta chain. These data come from a study of T cell responses to AZD1222 COVID-19 vaccine. Sequencing was performed with immunoSEQ multiplex PCR; in TCRdb, only in-frame clones are kept and a portion is missing. The table has more than 100,000 clones, less than 95% seen once. Germline V gene lookup returns CDR1 LNHDA and CDR2 SQIVND (reference sequence). The V and J ends lost 3 bases and 4 bases, in that order; junction bases with no gene match: 5. The CDR3 totals 14 residues. The chain recombines TRBV19 with TRBJ1-1, with 7 bases that match TRBD1. Sequencing used peripheral blood, obtained on day 0 of AZD1222 vaccination. This clonotype was obtained from an adult in good health. CDR3 sequence reads: CASSIRGALTEAFF. The CDR3 region has the DNA TGTGCCAGTAGTATCAGGGGGGCCCTCACTGAAGCTTTCTTT. Drawing the rest from reference TRBV19 and TRBJ1-1, the complete variable domain is DGGITQSPKYLFRKEGQNVTLSCEQNLNHDAMYWYRQDPGQGLRLIYYSQIVNDFQKGDIAEGYSVSREKKESFPLTVTSAQKNPTAFYLCASSIRGALTEAFFGQGTRLTVV.